This T cell receptor beta chain comes out of a study of blood T cells in healthy people across ages. Looked up from germline, CDR1 is KGHDR and CDR2 is SFDVKD. The CDR3 contains 14 residues. J gave up 8 bases and V 4 bases, and 7 bases lay outside the gene matches. PCR was performed a second time for about 7 to 11 cycles using a sample-barcoded 5' primer and a J-beta primer mix. TCRdb reanalysed the 5' RACE reads using MiXCR and keeps one entry per CDR3 protein. The sample consists of 1.5 million to 2 million distinct CDR3 sequences, 49% of them appearing once. Study outcomes and limitations: Diversity of TCR beta per million T cells declined in a roughly linear way with age.

Investigators took 8.5 to 10 milliliters of peripheral blood from every donor. Every sample yielded at least 6.5 million isolated PBMCs. Comment on this clonotype: Its antigen is undetermined.

Sequenced material: blood. J is TRBJ1-2 and V is TRBV24-1, with 9 bases lining up with TRBD1. This TCR came from a woman in her thirties or forties in good health. CDR3 in DNA: TGTGCCACCAGTGAACGTGGACAGGGGAGAGGCTACACCTTC. Protein: CATSERGQGRGYTF.